The clone carrying this T cell receptor beta chain has only one observation. This specimen belongs to a study of cytomegalovirus exposure and HLA in healthy donors. The CDR3 contains 12 residues. Trimming cost V 2 bases and J 11 bases, with 12 bases left between them. Germline CDR1 and CDR2: LNHDA and SQIVND (reference sequence). 13 Jbeta primers and 60 Vbeta primers were used for the PCR. Libraries were prepared by immunoSEQ multiplex PCR; TCRdb keeps only in-frame clonotypes and omits some of them. The sample has 150,000 to 200,000 clones; 84% are singletons. The chain has TRBV19 and TRBJ1-1; D gene unclear. The specimen sequenced was PBMCs. The clonotype was recovered from a man aged 18 to 30 in good health and CMV-seronegative. The CDR3 sequence is CASSILGGVAFF. In DNA, the CDR3 is TGTGCCAGTAGTATACTCGGCGGCGTGGCTTTCTTT.